A selection of T cell receptor beta chains follows, all from one sample in a study of Ad26.COV2.S vaccination and SARS-CoV-2 variants. This table comes from immunoSEQ multiplex PCR, and its TCRdb copy is limited to in-frame clones, with some not included. This table has 300,000 to 500,000 clones, 75% to 90% appearing once. The input for sequencing was peripheral blood, taken in a trial of Ad26.COV2.S vaccine versus placebo. These receptors all stem from a person aged 18 to 65 who received the Ad26.COV2.S COVID-19 vaccine or a placebo. The CDR3 runs from the conserved cysteine through the conserved F or W. Fields, in order: clone size, D gene, J gene, V gene, CDR3 protein, CDR3 DNA. A D gene is named only where the DNA matches it firmly. Clone size, where shown, is once, few, many, or a class for clones that have expanded.

size: .; D: .; J: TRBJ1-3; V: TRBV6-5; CDR3: CASSYQKMGNTIYF; DNA: TGTGCCAGCAGTTACCAGAAAATGGGAAACACCATATATTTT
size: .; D: .; J: TRBJ2-5; V: TRBV5-1; CDR3: CASSLGVQETQYF; DNA: TGCGCCAGCAGCTTAGGAGTTCAAGAGACCCAGTACTTC
size: few; D: .; J: TRBJ1-5; V: TRBV11-2; CDR3: CASSLGAGYNQPQHF; DNA: TGTGCCAGCAGCTTAGGGGCAGGGTACAATCAGCCCCAGCATTTT
size: once; D: .; J: TRBJ2-7; V: TRBV21-1; CDR3: CASSKVDRGSSEGQYF; DNA: TGTGCCAGCAGCAAAGTTGACAGGGGCTCCTCGGAGGGGCAGTACTTC
size: once; D: .; J: TRBJ1-1; V: TRBV5-1; CDR3: CASSSTGIHTEAFF; DNA: TGCGCCAGCAGCTCGACCGGGATCCACACTGAAGCTTTCTTT
size: .; D: .; J: TRBJ1-1; V: TRBV4-1; CDR3: CASSQVGGGTEAFF; DNA: TGCGCCAGCAGCCAAGTAGGGGGGGGGACTGAAGCTTTCTTT
size: .; D: TRBD2; J: TRBJ2-1; V: TRBV5-8; CDR3: CASSPGGAIYNEQFF; DNA: TGTGCCAGCAGCCCCGGGGGGGCCATTTACAATGAGCAGTTCTTC
size: once; D: .; J: TRBJ1-1; V: TRBV9; CDR3: CASSPGTDNTEAFF; DNA: TGTGCCAGCAGCCCGGGGACTGATAACACTGAAGCTTTCTTT
size: few; D: TRBD1; J: TRBJ1-1; V: TRBV6-1; CDR3: CASSETPTGVGEAFF; DNA: TGTGCCAGCAGTGAAACGCCGACAGGGGTTGGTGAAGCTTTCTTT
size: .; D: TRBD1; J: TRBJ1-2; V: TRBV5-1; CDR3: CASSLPGTGNGYTF; DNA: TGCGCCAGCAGCTTGCCCGGGACAGGGAATGGCTACACCTTC
size: .; D: .; J: TRBJ2-1; V: TRBV12-5; CDR3: CASGLVQVGTNEQFF; DNA: TGTGCTAGTGGTTTGGTACAGGTTGGAACCAATGAGCAGTTCTTC
size: .; D: TRBD1; J: TRBJ2-5; V: TRBV12-3/TRBV12-4; CDR3: CASTKTGKETQYF; DNA: TGTGCCAGCACCAAGACAGGGAAAGAGACCCAGTACTTC
size: .; D: TRBD1; J: TRBJ2-7; V: TRBV4-1; CDR3: CASSQEGTVWGQYF; DNA: TGCGCCAGCAGCCAAGAAGGGACAGTCTGGGGGCAGTACTTC
size: .; D: .; J: TRBJ1-3; V: TRBV25-1; CDR3: CASSDHHTGFGNTIYF; DNA: TGTGCCAGCAGTGACCACCACACAGGGTTTGGAAACACCATATATTTT
size: .; D: TRBD2; J: TRBJ2-1; V: TRBV13; CDR3: CASSLDGGNNEQFF; DNA: TGTGCCAGCAGCTTAGACGGGGGGAACAATGAGCAGTTCTTC
size: once; D: TRBD1; J: TRBJ1-3; V: TRBV3-1/TRBV3-2; CDR3: CASSQVTGALGNTIYF; DNA: TGTGCCAGCAGCCAAGTTACAGGGGCTTTGGGAAACACCATATATTTT
size: .; D: .; J: TRBJ2-5; V: TRBV11-2; CDR3: CASSLDETQYF; DNA: TGTGCCAGCAGCTTAGACGAGACCCAGTACTTC
size: .; D: .; J: TRBJ1-4; V: TRBV3-1/TRBV3-2; CDR3: CASSRGVNEKLFF; DNA: TGTGCCAGCAGCCGTGGGGTTAATGAAAAACTGTTTTTT